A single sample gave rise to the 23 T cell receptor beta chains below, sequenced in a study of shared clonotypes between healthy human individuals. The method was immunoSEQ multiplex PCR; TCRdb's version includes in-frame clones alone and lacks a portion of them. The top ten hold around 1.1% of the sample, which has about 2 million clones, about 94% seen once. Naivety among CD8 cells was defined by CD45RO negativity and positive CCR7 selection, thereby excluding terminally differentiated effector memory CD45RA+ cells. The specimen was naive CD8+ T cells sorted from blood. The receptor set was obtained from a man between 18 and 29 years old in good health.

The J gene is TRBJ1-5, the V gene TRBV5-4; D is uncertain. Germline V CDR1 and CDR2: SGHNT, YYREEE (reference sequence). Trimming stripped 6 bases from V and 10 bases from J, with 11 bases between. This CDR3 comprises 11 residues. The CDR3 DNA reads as TGTGCCAGCATCCCAAACGCTCCCCAGCATTTT. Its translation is CASIPNAPQHF.

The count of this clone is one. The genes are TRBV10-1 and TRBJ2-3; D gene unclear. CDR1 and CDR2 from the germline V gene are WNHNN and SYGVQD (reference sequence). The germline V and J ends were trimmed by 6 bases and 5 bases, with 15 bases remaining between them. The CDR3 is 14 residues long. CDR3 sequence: CASSEARVGDTQYF. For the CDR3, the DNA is TGCGCCAGCAGCGAAGCGCGAGTGGGAGATACGCAGTATTTT.

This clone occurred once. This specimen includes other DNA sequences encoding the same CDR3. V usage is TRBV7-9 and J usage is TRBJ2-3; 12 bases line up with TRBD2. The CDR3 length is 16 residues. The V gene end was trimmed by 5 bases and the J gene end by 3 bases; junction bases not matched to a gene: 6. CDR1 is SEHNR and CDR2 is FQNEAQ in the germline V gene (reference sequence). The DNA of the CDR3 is TGTGCCAGCAGCCCTGGGACTAGCGGGTTGACAGATACGCAGTATTTT. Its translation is CASSPGTSGLTDTQYF.

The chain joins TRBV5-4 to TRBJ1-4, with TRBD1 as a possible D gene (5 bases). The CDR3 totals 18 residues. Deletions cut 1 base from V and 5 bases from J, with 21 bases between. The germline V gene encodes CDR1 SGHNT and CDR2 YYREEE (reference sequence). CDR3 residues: CASSLFEQGRVSNEKLFF. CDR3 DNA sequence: TGTGCCAGCAGCTTGTTTGAGCAGGGAAGGGTGTCGAATGAAAAACTGTTTTTT. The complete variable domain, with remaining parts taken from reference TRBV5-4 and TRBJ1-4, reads ETGVTQSPTHLIKTRGQQVTLRCSSQSGHNTVSWYQQALGQGPQFIFQYYREEENGRGNFPPRFSGLQFPNYSSELNVNALELDDSALYLCASSLFEQGRVSNEKLFFGSGTQLSVL.

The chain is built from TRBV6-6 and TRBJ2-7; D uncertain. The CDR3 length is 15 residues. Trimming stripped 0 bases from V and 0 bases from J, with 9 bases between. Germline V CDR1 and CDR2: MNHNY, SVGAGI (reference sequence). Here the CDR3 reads CASSYSTSLSYEQYF. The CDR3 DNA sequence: TGTGCCAGCAGTTACTCGACCAGTCTCTCCTACGAGCAGTACTTC.

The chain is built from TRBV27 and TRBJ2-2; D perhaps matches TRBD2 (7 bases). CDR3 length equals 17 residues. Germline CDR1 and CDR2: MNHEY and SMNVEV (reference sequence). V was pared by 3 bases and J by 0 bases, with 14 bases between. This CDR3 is CASSFFSGGSNTGELFF. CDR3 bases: TGTGCCAGCAGTTTCTTCTCGGGGGGCTCGAACACCGGGGAGCTGTTTTTT.

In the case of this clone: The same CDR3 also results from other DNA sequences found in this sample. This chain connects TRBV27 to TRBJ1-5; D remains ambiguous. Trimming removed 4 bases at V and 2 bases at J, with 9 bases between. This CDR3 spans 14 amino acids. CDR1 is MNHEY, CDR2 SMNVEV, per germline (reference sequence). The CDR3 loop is CASSSLTGNQPQHF. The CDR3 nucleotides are TGTGCCAGCAGTTCACTAACAGGCAATCAGCCCCAGCATTTT.

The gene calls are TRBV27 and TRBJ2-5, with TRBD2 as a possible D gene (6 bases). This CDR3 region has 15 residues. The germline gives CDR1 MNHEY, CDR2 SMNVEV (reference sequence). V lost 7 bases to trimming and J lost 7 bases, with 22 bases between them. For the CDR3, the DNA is TGTGCCAGCACCCCCGGGGCGGGACCCCTGGGGACCCAGTACTTC. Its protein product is CASTPGAGPLGTQYF.

The DNA for the CDR3 is TGTGCTAGTGGTTTGGTGCTGAACACCGGGGAGCTGTTTTTT. This gives the protein CASGLVLNTGELFF. The chain employs TRBV12-5 and TRBJ2-2; D is unclear. CDR3 size: 14 residues. The V gene lost 0 bases and the J gene lost 1 base, with 3 bases spanning the gap. CDR1 is LGHNT, CDR2 FRNRAP, per germline.

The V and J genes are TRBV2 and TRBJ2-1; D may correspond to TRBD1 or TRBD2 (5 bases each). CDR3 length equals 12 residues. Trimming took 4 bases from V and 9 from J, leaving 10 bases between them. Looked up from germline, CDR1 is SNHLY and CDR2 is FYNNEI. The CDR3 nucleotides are TGTGCCAGCAGTGGGAATGGGGGTGAGCAGTTCTTC. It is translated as CASSGNGGEQFF.

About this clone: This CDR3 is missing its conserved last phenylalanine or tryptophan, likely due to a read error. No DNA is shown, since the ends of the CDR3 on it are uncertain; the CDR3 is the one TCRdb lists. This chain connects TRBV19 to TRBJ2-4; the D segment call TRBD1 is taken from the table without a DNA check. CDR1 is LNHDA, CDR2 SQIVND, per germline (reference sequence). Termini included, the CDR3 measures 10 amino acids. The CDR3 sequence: CASSRDRDRD.

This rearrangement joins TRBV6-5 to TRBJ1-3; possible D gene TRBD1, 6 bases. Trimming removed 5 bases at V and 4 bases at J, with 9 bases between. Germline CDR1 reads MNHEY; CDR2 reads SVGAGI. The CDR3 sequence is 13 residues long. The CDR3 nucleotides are TGTGCCAGCAGTCCAGGGGTAGGAAACACCATATATTTT. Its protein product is CASSPGVGNTIYF.

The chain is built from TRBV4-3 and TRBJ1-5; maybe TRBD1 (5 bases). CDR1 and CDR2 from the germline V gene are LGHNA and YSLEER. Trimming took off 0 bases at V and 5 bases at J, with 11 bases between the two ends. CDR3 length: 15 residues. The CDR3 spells CASSQDGADYQPQHF. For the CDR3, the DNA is TGCGCCAGCAGCCAAGATGGGGCAGATTATCAGCCCCAGCATTTT.

The CDR3 protein is CASTTRGSYNEQFF. CDR3 DNA sequence: TGTGCCAGCACCACTCGCGGCTCCTACAATGAGCAGTTCTTC. This chain connects TRBV7-9 to TRBJ2-1; D not resolved. The germline gives CDR1 SEHNR, CDR2 FQNEAQ (reference sequence). V was trimmed by 7 bases and J by 0 bases, leaving 10 bases between them. This CDR3 spans 14 amino acids.

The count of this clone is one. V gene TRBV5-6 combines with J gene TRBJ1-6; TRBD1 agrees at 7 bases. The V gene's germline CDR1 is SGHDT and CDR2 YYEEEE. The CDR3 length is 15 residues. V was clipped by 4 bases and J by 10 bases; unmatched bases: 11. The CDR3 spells CASSHGDSLGSPLHF. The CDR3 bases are TGTGCCAGCAGCCATGGGGACAGTCTGGGATCACCCCTCCACTTT.

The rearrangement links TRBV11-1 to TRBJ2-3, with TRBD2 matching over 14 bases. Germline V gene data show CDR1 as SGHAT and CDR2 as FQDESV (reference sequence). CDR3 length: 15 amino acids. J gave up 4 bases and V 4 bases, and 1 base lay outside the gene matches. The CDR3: CASSWTSGGSDTQYF. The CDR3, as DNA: TGTGCCAGCAGCTGGACTAGCGGGGGGTCAGATACGCAGTATTTT.

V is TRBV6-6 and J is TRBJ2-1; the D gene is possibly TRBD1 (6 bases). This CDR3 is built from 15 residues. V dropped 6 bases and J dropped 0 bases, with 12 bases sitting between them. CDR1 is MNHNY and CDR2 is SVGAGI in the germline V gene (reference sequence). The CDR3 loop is CASRMDSSSYNEQFF. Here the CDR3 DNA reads TGTGCCAGCAGGATGGACAGTAGCTCCTACAATGAGCAGTTCTTC.

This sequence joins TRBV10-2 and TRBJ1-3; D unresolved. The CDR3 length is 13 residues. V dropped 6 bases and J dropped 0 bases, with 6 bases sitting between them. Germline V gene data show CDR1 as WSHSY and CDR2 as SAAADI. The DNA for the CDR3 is TGCGCCAGCAGGCAGGACTCTGGAAACACCATATATTTT. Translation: CASRQDSGNTIYF.

This CDR3 is CASRHEPGWVPYEQYF. DNA for the CDR3: TGCGCCAGCAGACATGAACCGGGGTGGGTCCCCTACGAGCAGTACTTC. The chain is built from TRBV5-1 and TRBJ2-7; D is perhaps TRBD2 (5 bases). The ends were cut back, 5 bases at V and 2 bases at J, with 20 bases in the middle. The CDR3 has 16 amino acids. Germline CDR1 and CDR2: SGHRS and YFSETQ.

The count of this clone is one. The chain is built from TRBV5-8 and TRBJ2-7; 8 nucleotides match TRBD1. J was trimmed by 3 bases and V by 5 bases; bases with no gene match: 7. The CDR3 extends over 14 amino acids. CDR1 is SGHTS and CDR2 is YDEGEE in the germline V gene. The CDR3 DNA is TGTGCCAGCAGTAACAGGGGGGATCACTACGAGCAGTACTTC. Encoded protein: CASSNRGDHYEQYF.

For the CDR3, the DNA is TGTGCCAGCACCTTTCGGGAAGGGAACACTGAAGCTTTCTTT. Translated, it gives CASTFREGNTEAFF. V usage is TRBV6-5 and J usage is TRBJ1-1; D is uncertain. The CDR3 spans 14 residues. Germline assignment: CDR1 MNHEY and CDR2 SVGAGI. V lost 7 bases and J lost 1, with 13 bases in between.

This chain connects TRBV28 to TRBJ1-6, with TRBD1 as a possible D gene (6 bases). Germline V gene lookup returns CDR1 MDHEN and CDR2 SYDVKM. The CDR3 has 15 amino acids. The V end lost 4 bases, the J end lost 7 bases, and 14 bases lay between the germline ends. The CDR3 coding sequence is TGTGCCAGCAGTTGGGCAAGGGGGGTGAATTCACCCCTCCACTTT. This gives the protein CASSWARGVNSPLHF.

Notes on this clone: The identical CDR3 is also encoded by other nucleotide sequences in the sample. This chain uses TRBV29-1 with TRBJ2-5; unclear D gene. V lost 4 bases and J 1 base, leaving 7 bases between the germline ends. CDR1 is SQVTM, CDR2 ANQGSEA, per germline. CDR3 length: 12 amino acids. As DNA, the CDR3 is TGCAGCGTTGTCGGCAGCCAAGAGACCCAGTACTTC. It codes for CSVVGSQETQYF.